The 32 T cell receptor beta chains reported below all come from one sample, sequenced in a study of CD8+ T cells in alopecia areata (dated by TCRdb to 2017 to 2018). The treatment or condition label of this sample denotes: oral pan-JAK inhibitor, 5-10 mg twice daily. Library preparation used the immunoSEQ multiplex PCR assay. To provide template for TCR sequencing, every sample had RNA extracted and reverse transcribed into cDNA. TCRdb stores this immuneACCESS table with in-frame sequences only. Part of the clones is absent; in the studies checked, under half of the shortfall reflects unresolved V genes, and no reason is known for the rest. Within this sample are roughly 180,000 clones, with approximately 50% of them counted one time only. The top ten clones comprise about 9.5% of the sample. The sample in question was CD8+ T cells sorted from blood, obtained between weeks 51 and 54, from a patient treated with tofacitinib. All receptors derive from a human donor with alopecia areata.

There are a few counts of this clone. The J gene is TRBJ1-1, the V gene TRBV7-8; D is unresolved. The germline CDR1 and CDR2 sequences are SGHVS and FQNEAQ. The CDR3 contains 13 residues. Trimming shortened V by 0 bases and J by 7 bases, and 9 bases separated the two germline ends. This chain's CDR3 is CASSLAANREAFF. DNA for the CDR3: TGTGCCAGCAGCTTAGCGGCGAACCGTGAAGCTTTCTTT. Full variable domain (remainder filled in from reference TRBV7-8 and TRBJ1-1): GAGVSQSPRYKVAKRGQDVALRCDPISGHVSLFWYQQALGQGPEFLTYFQNEAQLDKSGLPSDRFFAERPEGSVSTLKIQRTQQEDSAVYLCASSLAANREAFFGQGTRLTVV.

This clone was counted only a few times. V and J are TRBV10-3 and TRBJ2-1, with D possibly matching TRBD2 (5 bases). The CDR3 runs 11 residues. The V gene's germline CDR1 is ENHRY and CDR2 SYGVKD. Trimming left V 11 bases short and J 7 bases short, with 12 bases between. The CDR3 region is CAVSSGNEQFF. The CDR3 region has the DNA TGTGCCGTCTCGTCGGGGAATGAGCAGTTCTTC.

The rearrangement uses TRBV25-1 and TRBJ1-6; a weak D match, TRBD1 (5 bases). The V gene lost 7 bases and the J gene lost 3 bases, with 10 bases spanning the gap. The CDR3 extends over 14 amino acids. Per the germline V gene, CDR1 is MGHDK and CDR2 is SYGVNS. The CDR3 protein is CASTGGYYNSPLHF. The DNA for the CDR3 is TGTGCCAGCACCGGGGGATACTATAATTCACCCCTCCACTTT. The whole variable domain, remainder taken from reference TRBV25-1 and TRBJ1-6, is EADIYQTPRYLVIGTGKKITLECSQTMGHDKMYWYQQDPGMELHLIHYSYGVNSTEKGDLSSESTVSRIRTEHFPLTLESARPSHTSQYLCASTGGYYNSPLHFGNGTRLTVT.

A few counts support this clone. V is TRBV6-6 and J is TRBJ1-4; D might be TRBD1 (6 bases). CDR3 length: 14 residues. Trimming cost V 8 bases and J 8 bases, with 18 bases left between them. The germline V gene has CDR1 MNHNY and CDR2 SVGAGI (reference sequence). The chain's CDR3 is CASLRGGAGEKLFF. DNA of the CDR3: TGTGCCAGCCTGAGGGGGGGCGCGGGGGAAAAACTGTTTTTT.

There are a few counts of this clone. Sequence at one end of the junction differs from germline and may be a read error. J is TRBJ2-7 and V is TRBV4-1; D possibly matches TRBD1 or TRBD2 (5 bases each). The CDR3 consists of 13 residues. CDR1 is MGHRA and CDR2 is YSYEKL in the germline V gene. The CDR3 nucleotides read TGCGCCAGCAGCCAAGATCTTGAGGGACCCACCAACTTC. It translates to CASSQDLEGPTNF.

The table lists this clone with a few counts. This chain connects TRBV29-1 to TRBJ2-7, with D possibly TRBD1 on 6 matching bases. The germline V gene has CDR1 SQVTM and CDR2 ANQGSEA. Trimming shortened V by 2 bases and J by 0 bases, and 8 bases separated the two germline ends. The length of the CDR3 is 13 residues. The CDR3 nucleotides read TGCAGCGTTGAATCAGGGGACTCCTACGAGCAGTACTTC. Its protein product is CSVESGDSYEQYF.

The V gene is TRBV7-3, the J gene TRBJ1-6; D is ambiguous. Trimming shortened V by 2 bases and J by 8 bases, and 7 bases separated the two germline ends. Germline V gene sequence: CDR1 SGHTA, CDR2 FQGTGA. The CDR3 runs 13 residues. The CDR3 DNA reads TGTGCCAGCAGCTTAGATCCGGATTCACCCCTCCACTTT. Protein product: CASSLDPDSPLHF. The whole variable domain, remainder taken from reference TRBV7-3 and TRBJ1-6, is GAGVSQTPSNKVTEKGKYVELRCDPISGHTALYWYRQSLGQGPEFLIYFQGTGAADDSGLPNDRFFAVRPEGSVSTLKIQRTERGDSAVYLCASSLDPDSPLHFGNGTRLTVT.

The chain joins TRBV6-1 to TRBJ2-7; D is undetermined. V was clipped by 1 base and J by 2 bases, with 12 bases between them. CDR3 length equals 15 residues. Germline CDR1 MNHNS, CDR2 SASEGT. The CDR3: CASSEGHRYTYEQYF. The DNA for the CDR3 is TGTGCCAGCAGTGAAGGCCATAGGTACACCTACGAGCAGTACTTC.

Comments on this clone: Given the absence of the conserved phenylalanine or tryptophan at the CDR3 end, a read error is likely. It is unclear where the CDR3 begins or ends on the DNA, so no DNA is shown, and the CDR3 is as TCRdb lists it. V and J are TRBV30 and TRBJ1-1. Inclusive of both ends, the CDR3 amounts to 12 amino acids. From germline, CDR1 is GTSNPN and CDR2 SVGIG (reference sequence). The CDR3 is CAWSTGSNRHRL.

Worth noting for this clone: The junction and the germline gene differ at one end; a read error may be behind it. The V and J genes are TRBV10-3 and TRBJ1-2; TRBD1 matches 7 bases. CDR1 ENHRY and CDR2 SYGVKD come from the germline V gene. This CDR3 region has 14 residues. The CDR3 nucleotides read TGTGCCATCGGTGAGTCCCGACAGGGCGATGGCTACACCTTC. Translating it yields CAIGESRQGDGYTF.

V is TRBV27 and J is TRBJ2-1; D is undetermined. Trimming cost V 6 bases and J 0 bases, with 6 bases left between them. From germline, CDR1 is MNHEY and CDR2 SMNVEV (reference sequence). The CDR3 spans 13 residues. The DNA of the CDR3 is TGTGCCAGCAGCCCCGGCTCCTACAATGAGCAGTTCTTC. Translation gives CASSPGSYNEQFF.

The chain is built from TRBV4-1 and TRBJ1-4; D remains ambiguous. The CDR3 is made up of 13 amino acids. Germline V gives CDR1 MGHRA, CDR2 YSYEKL. Trimming took off 3 bases at V and 7 bases at J, with 9 bases between the two ends. The CDR3 region is CASSHPEGEKLFF. CDR3 bases: TGCGCCAGCAGCCACCCTGAAGGTGAAAAACTGTTTTTT.

This clone was seen only once. V gene TRBV11-2 combines with J gene TRBJ2-2; tentatively, D is TRBD1 or TRBD2 (5 bases each). This CDR3 region has 13 residues. Trimming took 5 bases from V and 4 from J, leaving 8 bases between them. From germline, CDR1 is SGHAT and CDR2 FQNNGV. CDR3 bases: TGTGCCAGCAGCAGAGGGGTCACCGGGGAGCTGTTTTTT. Translation: CASSRGVTGELFF.

This clone was found a few times. This sequence joins TRBV29-1 and TRBJ2-3; 12 bases are a match to TRBD2. The V gene's germline CDR1 is SQVTM and CDR2 ANQGSEA. The CDR3 length is 16 residues. The V segment lost 5 bases and the J segment 3 bases; nucleotides outside the gene matches: 9. The CDR3 nucleotides are TGCAGCGTTCCCCAGACTAGCGGGGGTGGGACAGATACGCAGTATTTT. It yields the protein CSVPQTSGGGTDTQYF.

This clone occurred a few times. V gene TRBV19 combines with J gene TRBJ1-1; D uncertain. V was trimmed by 6 bases and J by 2 bases, leaving 13 bases between them. There are 14 residues in the CDR3. Germline V gives CDR1 LNHDA, CDR2 SQIVND (reference sequence). This CDR3 is CASSPGGSNTEAFF. CDR3 bases: TGTGCCAGTAGCCCCGGTGGATCTAACACTGAAGCTTTCTTT.

V is TRBV9 and J is TRBJ1-4; D is ambiguous. V dropped 7 bases and J dropped 6 bases, with 13 bases sitting between them. The germline gives CDR1 SGDLS, CDR2 YYNGEE. CDR3 size: 13 residues. The CDR3 spells CASGTSVDEKLFF. The DNA for the CDR3 is TGTGCCAGCGGAACAAGTGTGGATGAAAAACTGTTTTTT.

This clone has at least ten counts. The rearrangement links TRBV10-3 to TRBJ2-2, with D tentatively TRBD1 (5 bases). The CDR3 totals 14 residues. The V end lost 10 bases, the J end lost 10 bases, and 22 bases lay between the germline ends. Germline CDR1 ENHRY, CDR2 SYGVKD. CDR3 region: CASRVERAPPELFF. CDR3 bases: TGTGCCAGCAGGGTGGAAAGGGCACCACCGGAGCTGTTTTTT.

The chain recombines TRBV14 with TRBJ2-2; D uncertain. The V and J ends lost 0 bases and 2 bases respectively, with 4 bases between them. Germline V gives CDR1 SGHDN, CDR2 FVKESK. The CDR3 has 14 residues. The CDR3 loop is CASSQDTNTGELFF. The CDR3 DNA reads as TGTGCCAGCAGCCAAGATACCAACACCGGGGAGCTGTTTTTT.

The chain employs TRBV4-1 and TRBJ2-2; no clear D. Between the trimmed V and J ends, which lost 4 bases and 1 base, there was a span of 7 bases. Per germline, CDR1 MGHRA and CDR2 YSYEKL. CDR3 length: 14 residues. Here the CDR3 reads CASSRAGNTGELFF. In DNA, the CDR3 is TGCGCCAGCAGCCGTGCAGGGAACACCGGGGAGCTGTTTTTT.

The sample holds a few counts of this clone. The chain joins TRBV29-1 to TRBJ2-3; D is unresolved. This CDR3 region has 13 residues. V was shortened by 5 bases and J by 1 base, with 10 bases between the two germline ends. Germline CDR1 is SQVTM and CDR2 is ANQGSEA. The CDR3 protein is CSVTMTGTDTQYF. The CDR3 nucleotides read TGCAGCGTTACAATGACTGGCACAGATACGCAGTATTTT.

The genes are TRBV27 and TRBJ1-6; 8 bases are a match to TRBD1. V was clipped by 5 bases and J by 5 bases; unmatched bases: 2. Germline loops: CDR1 MNHEY, CDR2 SMNVEV (reference sequence). CDR3 size: 14 residues. The CDR3, as DNA: TGTGCCAGCAGTGCGACAGGGGATAATTCACCCCTCCACTTT. Its translation is CASSATGDNSPLHF.

The chain employs TRBV11-2 and TRBJ1-6; TRBD1 might be the D (5 bases). Per the germline V gene, CDR1 is SGHAT and CDR2 is FQNNGV. The CDR3 is 15 residues long. V shed 0 bases and J shed 9 bases, with 12 bases lying between them. CDR3 loop: CASSLERAGVSPLHF. The CDR3 nucleotides are TGTGCCAGCAGCTTAGAGCGGGCGGGGGTTTCACCCCTCCACTTT.

This clone appeared a few times. V is TRBV29-1 and J is TRBJ2-3; no firm D call. Trimming removed 5 bases at V and 1 base at J, with 7 bases between. The germline CDR1 and CDR2 sequences are SQVTM and ANQGSEA. The CDR3 loop spans 12 amino acids. The CDR3 here is CSVSGGTDTQYF. The CDR3 nucleotides are TGCAGCGTTAGTGGGGGCACAGATACGCAGTATTTT.

This rearrangement joins TRBV29-1 to TRBJ2-7, with a weak D call TRBD1 (5 bases). V was shortened by 3 bases and J by 6 bases, with 15 bases between the two germline ends. Germline-derived CDR1 and CDR2 are SQVTM and ANQGSEA. This CDR3 comprises 13 residues. CDR3 bases: TGCAGCGTTGACCTAGGGGCTGCCGCCGAGCAGTACTTC. Its protein product is CSVDLGAAAEQYF.

This clone was seen more than once but under ten times. The genes are TRBV7-6 and TRBJ2-2; a weak D match, TRBD2 (5 bases). There are 15 residues in the CDR3. CDR1 SGHVS and CDR2 FNYEAQ come from the germline V gene. The germline V and J ends were trimmed by 0 bases and 4 bases, with 9 bases remaining between them. Here the CDR3 DNA reads TGTGCCAGCAGCTTAGCGAGCGGTTTCACCGGGGAGCTGTTTTTT. Protein sequence: CASSLASGFTGELFF.

The chain combines TRBV15 with TRBJ2-3; maybe TRBD2 (5 bases). The CDR3 has 16 amino acids. Germline V gene data show CDR1 as LNHNV and CDR2 as YYDKDF (reference sequence). With 1 base removed from V and 2 bases from J, the gap between germline ends came to 13 bases. The CDR3 here is CATSRVPAGSTDTQYF. CDR3 coding DNA: TGTGCCACCAGCAGAGTACCCGCGGGCTCCACAGATACGCAGTATTTT.

The chain has TRBV4-1 and TRBJ2-1; 10 positions agree with TRBD1. CDR3 length: 16 amino acids. V shed 2 bases, J shed 4 bases, and the junction held 5 bases outside the gene matches. The germline CDR1 and CDR2 sequences are MGHRA and YSYEKL. CDR3 loop: CASSQLGTGDYNEQFF. The CDR3, as DNA: TGCGCCAGCAGCCAACTGGGGACAGGGGATTACAATGAGCAGTTCTTC.

The J gene is TRBJ1-5, the V gene TRBV5-1; D gene unclear. The V and J ends lost 0 bases and 2 bases respectively, with 9 bases between them. Germline V gene data show CDR1 as SGHRS and CDR2 as YFSETQ. This CDR3 comprises 15 residues. This CDR3 reads CASSLGPAGNQPQHF. The DNA for the CDR3 is TGCGCCAGCAGCTTGGGGCCAGCGGGCAATCAGCCCCAGCATTTT. Complete variable domain (other parts from reference TRBV5-1 and TRBJ1-5): KAGVTQTPRYLIKTRGQQVTLSCSPISGHRSVSWYQQTPGQGLQFLFEYFSETQRNKGNFPGRFSGRQFSNSRSEMNVSTLELGDSALYLCASSLGPAGNQPQHFGDGTRLSIL.

The rearrangement joins TRBV2 to TRBJ1-2; D is unresolved. Germline-derived CDR1 and CDR2 are SNHLY and FYNNEI. V was shortened by 6 bases and J by 4 bases, with 15 bases between the two germline ends. The CDR3 contains 14 residues. The chain's CDR3 is CASRESDLSYGYTF. CDR3 DNA sequence: TGTGCCAGCAGGGAGTCTGATCTGAGCTATGGCTACACCTTC.

The rearrangement joins TRBV15 to TRBJ1-1, with 9 positions matching TRBD1. This CDR3 region has 16 residues. V was clipped by 1 base and J by 3 bases; unmatched bases: 6. From germline, CDR1 is LNHNV and CDR2 YYDKDF (reference sequence). CDR3 sequence (DNA): TGTGCCACCAGCAGAGGTCCCGGGACAGGGTACACTGAAGCTTTCTTT. Translating it yields CATSRGPGTGYTEAFF.

This sequence joins TRBV29-1 and TRBJ1-1; possible D gene TRBD1, 6 bases. The V end was cut by 6 bases, the J end by 4 bases, with 15 bases between. The CDR3 consists of 13 residues. Germline loops: CDR1 SQVTM, CDR2 ANQGSEA. CDR3 coding DNA: TGCAGCGTCGAACCCCACAGGGCCACTGAAGCTTTCTTT. Protein product: CSVEPHRATEAFF.

The rearrangement links TRBV6-1 to TRBJ2-3, with 12 bases aligning to TRBD1. Germline CDR1 reads MNHNS; CDR2 reads SASEGT. V shed 3 bases and J 4 bases; nucleotides not matched to a gene: 2. The CDR3 consists of 15 residues. The CDR3 sequence: CASSDGTGGADTQYF. The CDR3 DNA is TGTGCCAGCAGTGACGGGACAGGGGGCGCAGATACGCAGTATTTT.